This TCR beta chain comes out of a study of blood T cell repertoires in COVID-19. The overall study: Whether acute or convalescent, the COVID-19 samples came from the United States, Italy and Spain. From T cells, B-cell-depleted T cells, or PBMCs came the material, which was cDNA or gDNA.

As processed by the authors: Cell counts per sample came from amplifying reference gene primers. Measured with immunoSEQ multiplex PCR; TCRdb has only the in-frame clones, and not every one. V, J and clone size are those of that table, while D and trimming were read from the DNA. This table holds 150,000 to 200,000 clones, roughly 80% found once. Germline V gives CDR1 SGHTA, CDR2 FQGTGA. CDR3 length: 14 residues. Trimming removed 5 bases at V and 8 bases at J, with 18 bases between. This receptor was taken from a woman over 75 with acute or convalescent COVID-19. Sequencing used peripheral blood. The V and J genes are TRBV7-3 and TRBJ1-2; D might be TRBD1 (5 bases). The DNA of the CDR3 is TGTGCCAGCAGCCCTGGTCTGGCAGGGTTAGGCTACACCTTC. It is translated as CASSPGLAGLGYTF. The full variable domain, its missing parts supplied by reference TRBV7-3 and TRBJ1-2, is GAGVSQTPSNKVTEKGKYVELRCDPISGHTALYWYRQSLGQGPEFLIYFQGTGAADDSGLPNDRFFAVRPEGSVSTLKIQRTERGDSAVYLCASSPGLAGLGYTFGSGTRLTVV.